This T cell receptor (beta chain) stems from a study of blood T cells in healthy people across ages. Study findings and constraints: Investigators viewed diversity estimates from one million T cells as underestimates, the study reported.

A second about 7 to 11 cycle PCR used barcoded and J-beta primers. TCRdb recomputed calls from the 5' RACE reads with MiXCR, one row per CDR3 protein. Counted here are approximately 940,000 distinct CDR3 sequences, 40% to 60% occurring once; the ten biggest clones make up roughly an eighth. This clonotype was counted a few times. Its antigen is unknown. Per the germline V gene, CDR1 is LGHNA and CDR2 is YSLEER. This CDR3 has 15 residues. Trimming took off 0 bases at V and 6 bases at J, with 14 bases between the two ends. Source material: blood. This TCR came from a man younger than 45 in good health. V usage is TRBV4-3 and J usage is TRBJ1-1; D unclear. The CDR3 spells CASSQDRAEYAEAFF. CDR3 DNA: TGCGCCAGCAGCCAAGATCGGGCGGAATATGCTGAAGCTTTCTTT.